This T cell receptor beta chain came from a study of blood T cell repertoires in COVID-19. The CDR3 runs to 17 residues. The germline gives CDR1 KGHSH, CDR2 LQKENI. Trimming shortened V by 3 bases and J by 0 bases, and 17 bases separated the two germline ends. Measured with immunoSEQ multiplex PCR; TCRdb has only the in-frame clones, and not every one. The sample shows 250,000 to 300,000 clones, about 87% of them seen only once. The sample holds a few counts of this clone. Material for sequencing was peripheral blood. The source of this sequence is a woman aged 25 to 39 who had recovered from COVID-19. The chain links TRBV18 to TRBJ1-2; D unclear. CDR3 DNA: TGTGCCAGCTCACCCTCGCAACTGCGCTCCCCTAACTATGGCTACACCTTC. It translates to CASSPSQLRSPNYGYTF. Combining the CDR3 with reference TRBV18 and TRBJ1-2 gives the whole variable domain NAGVMQNPRHLVRRRGQEARLRCSPMKGHSHVYWYRQLPEEGLKFMVYLQKENIIDESGMPKERFSAEFPKEGPSILRIQQVVRGDSAAYFCASSPSQLRSPNYGYTFGSGTRLTVV.